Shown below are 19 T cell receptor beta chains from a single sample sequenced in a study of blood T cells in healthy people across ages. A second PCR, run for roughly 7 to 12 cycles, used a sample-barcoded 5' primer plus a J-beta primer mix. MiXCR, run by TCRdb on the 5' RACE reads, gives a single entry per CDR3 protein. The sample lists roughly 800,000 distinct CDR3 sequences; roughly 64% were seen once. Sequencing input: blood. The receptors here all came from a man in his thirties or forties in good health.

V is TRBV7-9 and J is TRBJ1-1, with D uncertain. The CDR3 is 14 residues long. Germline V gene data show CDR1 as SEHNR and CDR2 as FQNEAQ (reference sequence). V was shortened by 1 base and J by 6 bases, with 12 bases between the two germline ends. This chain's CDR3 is CASSLGPGRSEAFF. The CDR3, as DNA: TGTGCCAGCAGCTTAGGGCCGGGGAGGTCTGAAGCTTTCTTT.

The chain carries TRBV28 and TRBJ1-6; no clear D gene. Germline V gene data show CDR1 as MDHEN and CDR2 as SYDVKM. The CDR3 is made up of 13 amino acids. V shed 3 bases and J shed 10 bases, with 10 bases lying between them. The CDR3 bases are TGTGCCAGCAGTTTGCCCCATGTATCACCCCTCCACTTT. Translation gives CASSLPHVSPLHF.

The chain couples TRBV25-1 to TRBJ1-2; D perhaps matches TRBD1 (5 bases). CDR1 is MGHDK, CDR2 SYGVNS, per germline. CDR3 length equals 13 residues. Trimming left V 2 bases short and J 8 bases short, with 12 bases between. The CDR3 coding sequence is TGTGCCAGCAGTGAACAGGGTAGTTTCGGCTACACCTTC. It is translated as CASSEQGSFGYTF.

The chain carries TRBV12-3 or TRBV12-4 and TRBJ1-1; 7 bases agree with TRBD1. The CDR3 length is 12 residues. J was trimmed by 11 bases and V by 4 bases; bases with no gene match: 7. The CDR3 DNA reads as TGTGCCAGCAGTTCCAACGACAGGGCTGCTTTCTTT. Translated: CASSSNDRAAFF.

The CDR3: CAWSSETGTGYTF. The CDR3 nucleotides are TGTGCCTGGAGTTCGGAGACAGGGACTGGCTACACCTTC. V gene TRBV30 combines with J gene TRBJ1-2; 7 bases align to TRBD1. Trimming cost V 2 bases and J 7 bases; bases outside gene matches: 7. The V gene's germline CDR1 is GTSNPN and CDR2 SVGIG (reference sequence). This CDR3 has 13 residues.

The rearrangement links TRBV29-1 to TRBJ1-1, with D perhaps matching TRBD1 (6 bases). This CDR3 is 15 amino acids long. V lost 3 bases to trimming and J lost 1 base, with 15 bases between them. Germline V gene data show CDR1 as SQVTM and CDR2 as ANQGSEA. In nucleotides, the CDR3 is TGCAGCGTTGAGGGGCCACAGGGCCGGAACACTGAAGCTTTCTTT. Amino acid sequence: CSVEGPQGRNTEAFF.

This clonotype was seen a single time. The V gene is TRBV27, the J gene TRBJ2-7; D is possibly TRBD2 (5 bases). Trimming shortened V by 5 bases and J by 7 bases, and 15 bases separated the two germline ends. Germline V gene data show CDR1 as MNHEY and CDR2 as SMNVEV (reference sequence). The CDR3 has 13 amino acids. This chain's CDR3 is CASSLDSGNEQYF. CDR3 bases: TGTGCCAGCAGTCTGGACTCGGGAAATGAGCAGTACTTC.

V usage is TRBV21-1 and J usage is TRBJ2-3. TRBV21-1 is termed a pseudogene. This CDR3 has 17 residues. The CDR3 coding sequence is TGTGCCAGCAGCAAAGTTCGTGATCGACGAATCACAGATACGCAGTATTTT. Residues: CASSKVRDRRITDTQYF.

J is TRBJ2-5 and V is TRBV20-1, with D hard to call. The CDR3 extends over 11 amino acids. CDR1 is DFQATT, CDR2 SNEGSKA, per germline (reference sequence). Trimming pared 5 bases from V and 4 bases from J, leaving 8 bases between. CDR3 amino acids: CSAYIPETQYF. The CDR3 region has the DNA TGCAGTGCTTACATACCAGAGACCCAGTACTTC.

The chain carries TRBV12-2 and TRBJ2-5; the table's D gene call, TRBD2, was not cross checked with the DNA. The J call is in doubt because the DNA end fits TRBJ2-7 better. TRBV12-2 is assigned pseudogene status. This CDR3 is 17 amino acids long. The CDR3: CASRSPGLERGINEQYF. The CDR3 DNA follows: TGTGCAAGTCGCTCCCCCGGCCTCGAGCGGGGGATTAACGAGCAGTACTTC.

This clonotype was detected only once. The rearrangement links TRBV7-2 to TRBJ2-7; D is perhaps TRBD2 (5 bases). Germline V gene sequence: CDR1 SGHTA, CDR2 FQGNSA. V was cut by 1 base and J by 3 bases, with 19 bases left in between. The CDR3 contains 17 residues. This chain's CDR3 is CASSLGSRGPSNYEQYF. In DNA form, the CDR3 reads TGTGCCAGCAGCTTAGGGTCCAGAGGGCCCTCTAACTACGAGCAGTACTTC.

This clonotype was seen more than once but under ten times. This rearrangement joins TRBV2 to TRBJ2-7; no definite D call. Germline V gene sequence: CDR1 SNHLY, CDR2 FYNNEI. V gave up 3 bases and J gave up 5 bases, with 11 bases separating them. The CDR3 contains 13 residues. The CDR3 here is CASSDASPNEQYF. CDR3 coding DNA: TGTGCCAGCAGTGATGCCAGCCCTAACGAGCAGTACTTC.

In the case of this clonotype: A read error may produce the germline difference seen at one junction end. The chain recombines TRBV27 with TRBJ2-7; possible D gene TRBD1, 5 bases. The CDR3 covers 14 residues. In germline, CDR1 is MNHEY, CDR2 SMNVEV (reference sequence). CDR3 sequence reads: CASSLRGTLYEQYF. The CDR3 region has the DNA TGCGCCAGCAGTTTAAGGGGAACCCTCTACGAGCAGTACTTC.

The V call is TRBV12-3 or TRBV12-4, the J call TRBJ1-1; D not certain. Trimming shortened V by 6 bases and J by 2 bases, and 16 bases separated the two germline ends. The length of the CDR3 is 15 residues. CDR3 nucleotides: TGTGCCAGCAGCCGCCGGGCGGGGATTAACACTGAAGCTTTCTTT. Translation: CASSRRAGINTEAFF.

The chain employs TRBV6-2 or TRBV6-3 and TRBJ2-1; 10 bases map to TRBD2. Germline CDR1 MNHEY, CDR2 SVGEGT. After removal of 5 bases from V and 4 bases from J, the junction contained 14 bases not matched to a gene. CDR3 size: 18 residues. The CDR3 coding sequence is TGTGCCAGCAGTACGAACTCCGCCGTGACTAGCGGGTACAATGAGCAGTTCTTC. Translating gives CASSTNSAVTSGYNEQFF.

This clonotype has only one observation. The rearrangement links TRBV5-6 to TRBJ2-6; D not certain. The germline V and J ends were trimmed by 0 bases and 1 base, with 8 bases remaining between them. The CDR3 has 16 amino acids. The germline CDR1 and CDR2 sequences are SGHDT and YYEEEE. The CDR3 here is CASSLDGQSGANVLTF. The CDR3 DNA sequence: TGTGCCAGCAGCTTGGACGGCCAATCTGGGGCCAACGTCCTGACTTTC.

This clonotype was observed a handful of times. The CDR3, as DNA: TGTGCCAGCAGTACGGACGGACGGGAGCAGTACTTC. This encodes CASSTDGREQYF. This chain joins TRBV6-1 and TRBJ2-4; TRBD2 might be the D (6 bases). Trimming pared 5 bases from V and 13 bases from J, leaving 15 bases between. The CDR3 is 12 residues long. CDR1 is MNHNS and CDR2 is SASEGT in the germline V gene.

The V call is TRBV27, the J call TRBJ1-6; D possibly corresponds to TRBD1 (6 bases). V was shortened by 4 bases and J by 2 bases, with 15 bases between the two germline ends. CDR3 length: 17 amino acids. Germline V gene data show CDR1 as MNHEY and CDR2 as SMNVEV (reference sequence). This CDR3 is CASSYLRGGTYNSPLHF. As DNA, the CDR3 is TGTGCCAGCAGTTACCTTAGGGGGGGGACCTATAATTCACCCCTCCACTTT.

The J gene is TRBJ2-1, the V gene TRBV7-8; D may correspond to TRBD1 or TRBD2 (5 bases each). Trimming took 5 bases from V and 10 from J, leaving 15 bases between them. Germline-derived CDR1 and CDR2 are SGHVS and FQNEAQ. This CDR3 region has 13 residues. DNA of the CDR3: TGTGCCAGCAGCAGGAAGATGTGGGGGGAGCAGTTCTTC. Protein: CASSRKMWGEQFF.